These 13 T cell receptor beta chains were sequenced from one sample in a study of cytomegalovirus exposure and HLA in healthy donors listed by TCRdb under 2017. Libraries were made using the immunoSEQ multiplex PCR assay. For the multiplex PCR, a mixture combining 60 forward primers for TCR Vbeta segments and 13 reverse primers for TCR Jbeta segments was used. TCRdb mirrors the immuneACCESS table, restricted to in-frame sequences. Some clones are absent from its copies; in checked studies, under half trace to an unresolved V gene, and the reason for the others is unknown. The sample table includes 110,000 to 150,000 clones. The ten largest clonotypes hold 0.8% to 1% of the sample. Sequenced input: PBMCs. These receptors were collected from a male donor in good health and CMV-seronegative.

V is TRBV11-3 and J is TRBJ2-2; D possibly corresponds to TRBD1 (6 bases). The CDR3 runs to 15 residues. V gave up 5 bases and J gave up 4 bases, with 14 bases separating them. The germline V gene has CDR1 SGHNT and CDR2 YENEEA. CDR3 in DNA: TGTGCCAGCAGCGACCGGGACAAGGCCACCGGGGAGCTGTTTTTT. Translated: CASSDRDKATGELFF.

Turning to this clone: This same CDR3 is encoded by further DNA sequences in the sample. The rearrangement links TRBV5-3 to TRBJ2-2; D call uncertain. TRBV5-3 is an open reading frame whose function is uncertain. This CDR3 is built from 15 residues. V lost 5 bases and J lost 4, with 15 bases in between. CDR3 bases: TGTGCCAGAAGAAGCGTCCAAAGAGGCACCGGGGAGCTGTTTTTT. Amino acids: CARRSVQRGTGELFF.

The chain joins TRBV7-6 to TRBJ2-5; 12 nucleotides agree with TRBD1. Germline trimming cut 3 bases from V and 0 bases from J; bases unmatched to any gene: 8. The CDR3 totals 18 residues. Germline-derived CDR1 and CDR2 are SGHVS and FNYEAQ. The CDR3 loop reads CASSLGTGGLIYQETQYF. CDR3 nucleotides: TGTGCCAGCAGCTTGGGGACAGGGGGCCTCATTTACCAAGAGACCCAGTACTTC.

The chain recombines TRBV6-6 with TRBJ2-1, with 10 bases matching TRBD2. Germline V gene data show CDR1 as MNHNY and CDR2 as SVGAGI (reference sequence). J gave up 6 bases and V 2 bases, and 7 bases lay outside the gene matches. The CDR3 consists of 16 residues. As DNA, the CDR3 is TGTGCCAGCAGTTACGTGGTAGCGGGGGGCCCCAATGAGCAGTTCTTC. This translates into CASSYVVAGGPNEQFF.

The rearrangement links TRBV7-2 to TRBJ2-2; no clear D gene. The CDR3 has 15 residues. Germline loops: CDR1 SGHTA, CDR2 FQGNSA. The germline V and J ends were trimmed by 5 bases and 4 bases, with 14 bases remaining between them. The CDR3 coding sequence is TGTGCCAGCAGCCCAAGCTCATTTACCACCGGGGAGCTGTTTTTT. Translating gives CASSPSSFTTGELFF. Looking up the rest from reference TRBV7-2 and TRBJ2-2 gives the full variable domain: GAGVSQSPSNKVTEKGKDVELRCDPISGHTALYWYRQSLGQGLEFLIYFQGNSAPDKSGLPSDRFSAERTGGSVSTLTIQRTQQEDSAVYLCASSPSSFTTGELFFGEGSRLTVL.

For this clone: The same CDR3 also results from other DNA sequences found in this sample. The gene calls are TRBV6-5 and TRBJ1-1, with TRBD1 as a possible D gene (5 bases). Trimming cost V 2 bases and J 1 base, with 8 bases left between them. This CDR3 has 14 amino acids. CDR1 and CDR2 (germline): MNHEY, SVGAGI. CDR3: CASSYGGANTEAFF. The DNA for the CDR3 is TGTGCCAGCAGTTACGGTGGGGCGAACACTGAAGCTTTCTTT.

J is TRBJ1-2 and V is TRBV19, with 11 bases lining up with TRBD1. J was trimmed by 4 bases and V by 5 bases; bases with no gene match: 9. CDR3 length: 16 amino acids. Germline CDR1 reads LNHDA; CDR2 reads SQIVND (reference sequence). DNA of the CDR3: TGTGCCAGTAGTCGGGACAGGGGGATCATAAGCTATGGCTACACCTTC. It yields the protein CASSRDRGIISYGYTF.

The chain combines TRBV7-2 with TRBJ2-1; TRBD2 matches at 10 bases. With 2 bases clipped from V and 7 bases from J, the junction kept 2 bases outside the gene matches. The CDR3 contains 14 residues. Per the germline V gene, CDR1 is SGHTA and CDR2 is FQGNSA. The CDR3 reads CASSLRLAGNEQFF. Written as DNA, the CDR3 is TGTGCCAGCAGCTTAAGACTAGCGGGTAATGAGCAGTTCTTC.

This chain links TRBV7-2 with TRBJ1-2; D not certain. Germline loops: CDR1 SGHTA, CDR2 FQGNSA. The CDR3 runs to 12 residues. With 3 bases removed from V and 5 bases from J, the gap between germline ends came to 7 bases. The CDR3 reads CASSFGGYGYTF. The CDR3 DNA is TGTGCCAGCAGCTTCGGTGGTTATGGCTACACCTTC.

V gene TRBV18 combines with J gene TRBJ1-2; D possibly corresponds to TRBD1 (5 bases). V was shortened by 3 bases and J by 4 bases, with 12 bases between the two germline ends. The CDR3 contains 14 residues. Looked up from germline, CDR1 is KGHSH and CDR2 is LQKENI. CDR3 DNA: TGTGCCAGCTCACCTCCCCAGGGAGGCTATGGCTACACCTTC. Translated, it gives CASSPPQGGYGYTF.

The chain is built from TRBV18 and TRBJ2-7, with unresolved D. Trimming took 2 bases from V and 0 from J, leaving 11 bases between them. CDR1 and CDR2 from the germline V gene are KGHSH and LQKENI. This CDR3 spans 15 amino acids. CDR3 loop: CASSPVPRSSYEQYF. CDR3 coding DNA: TGTGCCAGCTCACCAGTGCCTAGAAGCTCCTACGAGCAGTACTTC.

V gene TRBV7-9 combines with J gene TRBJ1-2; maybe TRBD1 (5 bases). The CDR3 length is 13 residues. Germline CDR1 is SEHNR and CDR2 is FQNEAQ (reference sequence). V dropped 3 bases and J dropped 3 bases, with 8 bases sitting between them. The CDR3 bases are TGTGCCAGCAGCTTGGGGGGGGACTATGGCTACACCTTC. This encodes CASSLGGDYGYTF. Together with reference TRBV7-9 and TRBJ1-2, the CDR3 gives the full variable domain: DTGVSQNPRHKITKRGQNVTFRCDPISEHNRLYWYRQTLGQGPEFLTYFQNEAQLEKSRLLSDRFSAERPKGSFSTLEIQRTEQGDSAMYLCASSLGGDYGYTFGSGTRLTVV.

The chain has TRBV29-1 and TRBJ2-1, with D perhaps matching TRBD1 (6 bases). Per the germline V gene, CDR1 is SQVTM and CDR2 is ANQGSEA. Between the trimmed V and J ends, which lost 4 bases and 4 bases, there was a span of 17 bases. This CDR3 is 15 amino acids long. The CDR3 DNA sequence: TGCAGCGTTGCCCTACAGGGAGCACTTTACAATGAGCAGTTCTTC. Translating gives CSVALQGALYNEQFF.